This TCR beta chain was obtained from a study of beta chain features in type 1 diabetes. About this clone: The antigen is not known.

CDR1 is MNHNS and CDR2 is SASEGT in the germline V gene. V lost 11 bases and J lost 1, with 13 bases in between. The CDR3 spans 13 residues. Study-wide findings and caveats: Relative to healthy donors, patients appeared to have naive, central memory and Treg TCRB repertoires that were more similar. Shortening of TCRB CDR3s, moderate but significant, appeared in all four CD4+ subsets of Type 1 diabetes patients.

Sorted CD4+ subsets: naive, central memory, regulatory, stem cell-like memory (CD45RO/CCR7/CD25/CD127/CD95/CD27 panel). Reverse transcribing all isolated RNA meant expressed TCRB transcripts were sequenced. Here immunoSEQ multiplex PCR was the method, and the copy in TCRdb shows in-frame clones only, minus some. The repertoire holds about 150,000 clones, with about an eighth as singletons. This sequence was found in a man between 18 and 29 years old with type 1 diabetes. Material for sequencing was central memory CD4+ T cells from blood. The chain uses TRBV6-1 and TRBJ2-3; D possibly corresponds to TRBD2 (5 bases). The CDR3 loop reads CARRGRRTDTQYF. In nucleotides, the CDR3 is TGTGCCCGACGAGGGCGGCGCACAGATACGCAGTATTTT.